Presented here are 32 T cell receptor beta chains from one specimen sequenced in a study of T-cell reconstitution after alpha-beta-depleted transplantation in children. A library of TCRbeta sequences, prepared with unique molecular identifiers, was generated. TCRdb re-called the PCR reads with MiXCR, one entry per CDR3 protein. In the table there are hundreds of thousands of distinct CDR3 sequences, under 25% of which are singletons. This material consisted of PBMCs, mostly from graft donor cells, taken 360 days after TCRalphabeta/CD19-depleted stem cell transplant. Every receptor here comes from a boy under three years old who had a stem cell transplant for acute myeloid leukemia, so the T cells may come from the graft donor.

This chain links TRBV28 with TRBJ2-2; D ambiguous. Per germline, CDR1 MDHEN and CDR2 SYDVKM. V was trimmed by 3 bases and J by 1 base, leaving 9 bases between them. The CDR3 contains 15 residues. The CDR3 region is CASSFRTQNTGELFF. The CDR3 DNA sequence: TGTGCCAGCAGTTTCCGGACCCAGAACACCGGGGAGCTGTTTTTT.

In this sample, this clonotype turned up a few times. The V gene is TRBV20-1, the J gene TRBJ1-4; 7 bases line up with TRBD1. Germline values: CDR1 DFQATT, CDR2 SNEGSKA (reference sequence). With V trimmed by 1 base and J by 5 bases, 4 bases remained unmatched. This CDR3 contains 14 residues. For the CDR3, the DNA is TGCAGTGCTAGAGCCGCGGGACAGAATGAAAAACTGTTTTTT. Translation: CSARAAGQNEKLFF.

The chain joins TRBV15 to TRBJ2-1, with TRBD1 as a possible D gene (7 bases). V was trimmed by 0 bases and J by 6 bases, leaving 9 bases between them. Germline V gene data show CDR1 as LNHNV and CDR2 as YYDKDF (reference sequence). This CDR3 has 14 residues. CDR3 region: CATSRDQGGNEQFF. The CDR3 DNA reads TGTGCCACCAGCAGAGATCAGGGGGGCAATGAGCAGTTCTTC.

This clonotype was seen only a few times. The CDR3 DNA reads as TGCAGCGCCGCGGGACCAGCTAGCACAGATACGCAGTATTTT. The encoded protein is CSAAGPASTDTQYF. The chain has TRBV29-1 and TRBJ2-3, with a possible D match to TRBD2 (6 bases). This CDR3 has 14 amino acids. The V end was cut by 7 bases, the J end by 0 bases, with 14 bases between. Germline lookup yields CDR1 SQVTM and CDR2 ANQGSEA.

This clonotype was observed at least ten times. The V and J genes are TRBV5-8 and TRBJ2-1; no clear D gene. The V gene's germline CDR1 is SGHTS and CDR2 YDEGEE. CDR3 size: 8 residues. The V end lost 3 bases, the J end lost 13 bases, and 2 bases lay between the germline ends. CDR3 nucleotide sequence: TGTGCCAGCAGCTCTCAGTTCTTC. Its translation is CASSSQFF.

This clonotype showed up many times. The chain has TRBV12-3 or TRBV12-4 and TRBJ2-3, with D unclear. Trimming pared 6 bases from V and 1 base from J, leaving 8 bases between. CDR3 length equals 13 residues. The CDR3 here is CASSFGRTDTQYF. The DNA of the CDR3 is TGTGCCAGCAGCTTCGGGCGCACAGATACGCAGTATTTT.

This clonotype was observed a handful of times. The chain has TRBV19 and TRBJ2-2; the D gene is possibly TRBD1 (6 bases). Germline V gene lookup returns CDR1 LNHDA and CDR2 SQIVND (reference sequence). Trimming removed 7 bases at V and 1 base at J, with 10 bases between. The CDR3 contains 14 residues. CDR3 region: CASKDRRNTGELFF. In nucleotides, the CDR3 is TGTGCCAGTAAAGACAGGCGGAACACCGGGGAGCTGTTTTTT.

This clonotype was observed many times. The chain employs TRBV12-3 or TRBV12-4 and TRBJ2-7; tentatively, D is TRBD1 or TRBD2 (5 bases each). V was clipped by 6 bases and J by 6 bases, with 21 bases between them. The CDR3 loop spans 15 amino acids. The CDR3 bases are TGTGCCAGCAGACCTCCGGGACCGCTAGGCCCCGAGCAGTACTTC. It yields the protein CASRPPGPLGPEQYF.

The genes are TRBV11-2 and TRBJ2-5, with 8 bases matching TRBD2. Germline values: CDR1 SGHAT, CDR2 FQNNGV. V lost 3 bases, J lost 5 bases, and 8 bases stayed unmatched. The CDR3 runs 15 residues. The CDR3 DNA sequence: TGTGCCAGCAGCTTGTCTAGCGGGCTTCATGAGACCCAGTACTTC. It yields the protein CASSLSSGLHETQYF.

This clonotype came up a few times. The rearrangement joins TRBV7-2 to TRBJ1-3; D is uncertain. V gave up 1 base and J gave up 0 bases, with 13 bases separating them. CDR1 is SGHTA, CDR2 FQGNSA, per germline. The CDR3 totals 17 residues. Here the CDR3 reads CASSLGRVQSSGNTIYF. The CDR3 DNA sequence: TGTGCCAGCAGCTTAGGACGGGTTCAGAGCTCTGGAAACACCATATATTTT. Based on the CDR3 plus reference TRBV7-2 and TRBJ1-3, the full variable domain is GAGVSQSPSNKVTEKGKDVELRCDPISGHTALYWYRQSLGQGLEFLIYFQGNSAPDKSGLPSDRFSAERTGGSVSTLTIQRTQQEDSAVYLCASSLGRVQSSGNTIYFGEGSWLTVV.

This clonotype was found many times. CDR3 amino acids: CSATLIAGASTDTQYF. DNA for the CDR3: TGCAGTGCTACCCTGATAGCGGGGGCTAGCACAGATACGCAGTATTTT. J is TRBJ2-3 and V is TRBV20-1; 9 positions match TRBD2. The CDR3 sequence is 16 residues long. The trim removed 4 bases at V and 0 bases at J, leaving 8 bases unmatched. From germline, CDR1 is DFQATT and CDR2 SNEGSKA (reference sequence).

This clonotype was recorded many times. This sequence joins TRBV20-1 and TRBJ2-1; TRBD2 matches 9 bases. Trimming took 0 bases from V and 4 from J; bases not matched to a gene: 16. From germline, CDR1 is DFQATT and CDR2 SNEGSKA (reference sequence). CDR3 length equals 19 residues. The CDR3 protein is CSARDTGASGVRGYNEQFF. CDR3 coding DNA: TGCAGTGCTAGAGATACAGGGGCTAGCGGGGTCCGGGGTTACAATGAGCAGTTCTTC.

The chain combines TRBV25-1 with TRBJ1-3, with 8 bases fitting TRBD1. Trimming took 4 bases from V and 6 from J; bases not matched to a gene: 14. Germline lookup yields CDR1 MGHDK and CDR2 SYGVNS. This CDR3 spans 17 amino acids. The CDR3 DNA reads as TGTGCCAGCAGTGGGGCTGGACAGGGTGTATCAGAAAACACCATATATTTT. Protein product: CASSGAGQGVSENTIYF.

The rearrangement uses TRBV4-2 and TRBJ2-7; possibly TRBD2 for D (6 bases). Germline V gene sequence: CDR1 LGHNA, CDR2 YNFKEQ. The CDR3 has 14 residues. Deletions cut 4 bases from V and 6 bases from J, with 16 bases between. The chain's CDR3 is CASSLRDGTLEQYF. In DNA, the CDR3 is TGTGCCAGCAGCCTGCGGGACGGGACCCTCGAGCAGTACTTC.

The J gene is TRBJ1-1, the V gene TRBV6-4; maybe TRBD1 (5 bases). The V end was cut by 7 bases, the J end by 1 base, with 10 bases between. Germline V gives CDR1 MRHNA, CDR2 SNTAGT. There are 13 residues in the CDR3. CDR3 DNA: TGTGCCAGCATCGGAACAGGGAACACTGAAGCTTTCTTT. Amino acid sequence: CASIGTGNTEAFF.

V gene TRBV6-1 combines with J gene TRBJ2-7; 9 positions agree with TRBD1. Germline CDR1 reads MNHNS; CDR2 reads SASEGT. This CDR3 region has 14 residues. V lost 6 bases, J lost 6 bases, and 9 bases stayed unmatched. The CDR3 region has the DNA TGTGCCAGCAGAGAAAACAGGGGGCAGCGCGAGCAGTACGTC. Amino acid sequence: CASRENRGQREQYV.

The gene calls are TRBV4-3 and TRBJ2-2, with D uncertain. Per germline, CDR1 LGHNA and CDR2 YSLEER. The CDR3 loop spans 15 amino acids. V lost 1 base and J lost 3, with 9 bases in between. CDR3 DNA: TGCGCCAGCAGCCAAGGTTATCGAGACACCGGGGAGCTGTTTTTT. It translates to CASSQGYRDTGELFF.

This clonotype showed up many times. The genes are TRBV7-9 and TRBJ2-7; possibly TRBD1 or TRBD2 for D (6 bases each). Germline CDR1 is SEHNR and CDR2 is FQNEAQ (reference sequence). Trimming pared 3 bases from V and 7 bases from J, leaving 10 bases between. This CDR3 is built from 12 residues. The CDR3 reads CASSFGGGEQYV. In DNA, the CDR3 is TGTGCCAGCAGCTTCGGAGGGGGGGAGCAGTACGTC.

This clonotype has a count of ten or more. The chain recombines TRBV29-1 with TRBJ2-7; tentative D call: TRBD1 (5 bases). Germline loops: CDR1 SQVTM, CDR2 ANQGSEA. V was trimmed by 0 bases and J by 2 bases, leaving 11 bases between them. The CDR3 is 14 residues long. CDR3 nucleotides: TGCAGCGTTGAAGATCCGACAGTTCCCTACGAGCAGTACGTC. It is translated as CSVEDPTVPYEQYV.

There are many counts of this clonotype. The genes are TRBV20-1 and TRBJ1-6; no definite D call. This CDR3 is 15 amino acids long. Germline V gene lookup returns CDR1 DFQATT and CDR2 SNEGSKA (reference sequence). Trimming took off 2 bases at V and 0 bases at J, with 8 bases between the two ends. DNA for the CDR3: TGCAGTGCTAGACCCGTGAGCTCCTATAATTCACCCCTCCACTTT. Its translation: CSARPVSSYNSPLHF.

The chain's CDR3 is CSATTSGGAYEQFF. The CDR3 coding sequence is TGCAGTGCTACCACTAGCGGGGGGGCCTATGAGCAGTTCTTC. This chain uses TRBV20-1 with TRBJ2-1; TRBD2 agrees at 13 bases. V shed 4 bases, J shed 8 bases, and the junction held 5 bases outside the gene matches. The CDR3 is 14 residues long. Germline-derived CDR1 and CDR2 are DFQATT and SNEGSKA (reference sequence).

The J gene is TRBJ1-1, the V gene TRBV5-1, with TRBD1 identical over 9 bases. The CDR3 sequence is 16 residues long. Germline assignment: CDR1 SGHRS and CDR2 YFSETQ. The V gene end was trimmed by 2 bases and the J gene end by 1 base; junction bases not matched to a gene: 6. Here the CDR3 reads CASSFEPGQGNTEAFF. DNA of the CDR3: TGCGCCAGCAGCTTCGAACCGGGACAGGGGAACACTGAAGCTTTCTTT.

V and J are TRBV6-5 and TRBJ1-2; TRBD1 might be the D (5 bases). The CDR3 extends over 17 amino acids. In germline, CDR1 is MNHEY, CDR2 SVGAGI. V lost 2 bases and J lost 3, with 19 bases in between. DNA for the CDR3: TGTGCCAGCAGTTACAATCCCTCGCAGGGAGGCGACTATGGCTACACCTTC. This gives the protein CASSYNPSQGGDYGYTF.

This chain links TRBV5-1 with TRBJ2-7; 10 bases agree with TRBD1. There are 16 residues in the CDR3. Germline CDR1 reads SGHRS; CDR2 reads YFSETQ. J lost 1 base, V lost 4 bases, and 8 bases had no gene match. CDR3 residues: CASSARDRGASYEQYF. CDR3 DNA sequence: TGCGCCAGCAGCGCAAGGGACAGGGGAGCGTCCTACGAGCAGTACTTC.

This chain uses TRBV7-2 with TRBJ2-7; TRBD1 matches 7 bases. This CDR3 contains 16 residues. CDR1 is SGHTA, CDR2 FQGNSA, per germline. The ends lost 0 bases at V and 8 bases at J; junction bases unmatched: 13. Here the CDR3 reads CASSLAQGRGSLQQYF. Here the CDR3 DNA reads TGTGCCAGCAGCTTAGCACAGGGGCGCGGTAGCTTACAGCAGTACTTC.

The rearrangement uses TRBV6-2 or TRBV6-3 and TRBJ1-2, with D uncertain. The CDR3 is 12 residues long. CDR1 is MNHEY, CDR2 SVGEGT, per germline. V was clipped by 6 bases and J by 0 bases, with 5 bases between them. The CDR3 DNA is TGTGCCAGCAGCAACGCTAACTATGGCTACACCTTC. The encoded protein is CASSNANYGYTF.

The chain carries TRBV29-1 and TRBJ2-7; tentatively, D is TRBD1 (5 bases). V lost 3 bases to trimming and J lost 6 bases, with 12 bases between them. This CDR3 contains 12 residues. Germline V gene data show CDR1 as SQVTM and CDR2 as ANQGSEA. The CDR3 DNA reads TGCAGCGTTGATTCGCAGGGAAGCGAGCAGTACTTC. Translated, it gives CSVDSQGSEQYF.

This clonotype was counted between two and nine times. The chain recombines TRBV6-4 with TRBJ2-1, with 8 positions matching TRBD2. Losses at the gene ends were 5 bases for V and 0 bases for J; bases not matched to a gene: 6. Germline CDR1 MRHNA, CDR2 SNTAGT. The CDR3 covers 16 residues. The CDR3: CASSREGASSYNEQFF. The CDR3 DNA is TGTGCCAGCAGTCGGGAGGGAGCGAGCTCCTACAATGAGCAGTTCTTC.

This clonotype has a count of ten or more. The chain is built from TRBV6-1 and TRBJ2-3, with TRBD2 as a possible D gene (5 bases). CDR3 size: 14 residues. Between the trimmed V and J ends, which lost 7 bases and 0 bases, there was a span of 11 bases. From germline, CDR1 is MNHNS and CDR2 SASEGT. The CDR3 sequence is CASKLGGSTDTQYF. Here the CDR3 DNA reads TGTGCCAGCAAGCTAGGCGGGAGCACAGATACGCAGTATTTT.

This clonotype was counted at least ten times. The V and J genes are TRBV29-1 and TRBJ1-1; D is ambiguous. V was pared by 7 bases and J by 0 bases, with 12 bases between. Germline loops: CDR1 SQVTM, CDR2 ANQGSEA. The length of the CDR3 is 13 residues. This CDR3 reads CSALGPLNTEAFF. Here the CDR3 DNA reads TGCAGCGCTTTAGGACCGCTGAACACTGAAGCTTTCTTT.

The table lists this clonotype with a few counts. The chain has TRBV19 and TRBJ1-2; weak D call: TRBD1 (5 bases). The CDR3 has 15 residues. From germline, CDR1 is LNHDA and CDR2 SQIVND (reference sequence). Trimming left V 5 bases short and J 2 bases short, with 15 bases between. The CDR3 protein is CASSPKRDANYGYTF. The CDR3 DNA is TGTGCCAGTAGTCCAAAGAGGGACGCGAACTATGGCTACACCTTC.

The chain uses TRBV20-1 and TRBJ2-7; D gene ambiguous. The CDR3 consists of 12 residues. CDR1 DFQATT and CDR2 SNEGSKA come from the germline V gene (reference sequence). V was pared by 5 bases and J by 0 bases, with 8 bases between. The CDR3 region has the DNA TGCAGTGCTGCCGGGCGCTCCTACGAGCAGTACTTC. It encodes CSAAGRSYEQYF.